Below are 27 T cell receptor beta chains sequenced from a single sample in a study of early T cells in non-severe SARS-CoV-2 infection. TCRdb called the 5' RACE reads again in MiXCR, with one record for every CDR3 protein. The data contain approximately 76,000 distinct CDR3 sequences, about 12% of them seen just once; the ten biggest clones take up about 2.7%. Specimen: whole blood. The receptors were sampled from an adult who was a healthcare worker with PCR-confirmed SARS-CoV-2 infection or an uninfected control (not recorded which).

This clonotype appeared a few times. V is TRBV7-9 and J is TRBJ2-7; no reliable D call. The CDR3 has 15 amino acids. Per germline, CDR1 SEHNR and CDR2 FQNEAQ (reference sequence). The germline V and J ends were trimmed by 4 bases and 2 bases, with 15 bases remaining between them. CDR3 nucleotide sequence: TGTGCCAGCAGCTCCGGTTCGCCAGTCCCCTACGAGCAGTACTTC. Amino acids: CASSSGSPVPYEQYF.

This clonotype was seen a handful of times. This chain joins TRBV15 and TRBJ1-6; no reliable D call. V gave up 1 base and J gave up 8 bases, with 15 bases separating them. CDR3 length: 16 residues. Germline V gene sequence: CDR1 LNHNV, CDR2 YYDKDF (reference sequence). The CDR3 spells CATSRVGGGLDSPLHF. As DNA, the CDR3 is TGTGCCACCAGCAGAGTGGGAGGAGGGTTGGATTCACCCCTCCACTTT.

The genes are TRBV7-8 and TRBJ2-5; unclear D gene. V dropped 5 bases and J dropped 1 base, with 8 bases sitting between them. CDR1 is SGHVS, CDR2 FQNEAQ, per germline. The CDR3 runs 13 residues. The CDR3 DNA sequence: TGTGCCAGCAGCCCAAGACTCCAAGAGACCCAGTACTTC. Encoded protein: CASSPRLQETQYF.

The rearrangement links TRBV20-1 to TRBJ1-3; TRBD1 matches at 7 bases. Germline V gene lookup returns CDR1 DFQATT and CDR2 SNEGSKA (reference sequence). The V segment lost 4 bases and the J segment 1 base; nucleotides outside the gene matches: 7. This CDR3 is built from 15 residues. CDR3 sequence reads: CSATPGTASGNTIYF. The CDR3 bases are TGCAGTGCTACCCCCGGGACAGCTTCTGGAAACACCATATATTTT.

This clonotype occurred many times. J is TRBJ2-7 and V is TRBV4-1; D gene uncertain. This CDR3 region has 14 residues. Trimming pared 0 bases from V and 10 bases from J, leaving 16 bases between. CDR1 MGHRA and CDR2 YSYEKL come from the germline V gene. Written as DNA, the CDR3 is TGCGCCAGCAGCCAAGACCCCAATTGGCGGCCCCAGTACTTC. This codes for CASSQDPNWRPQYF.

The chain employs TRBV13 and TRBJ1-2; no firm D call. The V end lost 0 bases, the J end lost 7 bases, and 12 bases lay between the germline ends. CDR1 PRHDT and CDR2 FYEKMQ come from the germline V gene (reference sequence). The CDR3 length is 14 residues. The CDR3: CASSLGLVNTGYTF. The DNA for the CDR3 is TGTGCCAGCAGCTTAGGCCTGGTTAATACTGGCTACACCTTC.

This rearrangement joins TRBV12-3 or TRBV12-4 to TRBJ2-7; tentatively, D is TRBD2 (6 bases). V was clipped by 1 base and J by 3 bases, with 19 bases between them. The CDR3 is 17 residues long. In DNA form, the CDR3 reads TGTGCCAGCAGTTTAGGTTTGAGCTGGCGGGGCAACTACGAGCAGTACTTC. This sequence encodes CASSLGLSWRGNYEQYF.

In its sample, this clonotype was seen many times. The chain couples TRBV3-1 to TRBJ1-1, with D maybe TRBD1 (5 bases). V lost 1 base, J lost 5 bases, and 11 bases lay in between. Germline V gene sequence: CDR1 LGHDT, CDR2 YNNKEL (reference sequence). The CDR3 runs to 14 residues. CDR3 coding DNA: TGTGCCAGCAGCCAAGGGGGCCACGGAACTGAAGCTTTCTTT. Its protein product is CASSQGGHGTEAFF.

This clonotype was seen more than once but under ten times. CDR3 protein: CASSLTLRTGSYEQYF. DNA of the CDR3: TGTGCCAGCAGTTTAACTCTTCGGACAGGGAGCTACGAGCAGTACTTC. The chain combines TRBV28 with TRBJ2-7, with 8 positions matching TRBD1. The germline CDR1 and CDR2 sequences are MDHEN and SYDVKM. The V segment lost 2 bases and the J segment 3 bases; nucleotides outside the gene matches: 9. The CDR3 is made up of 16 amino acids.

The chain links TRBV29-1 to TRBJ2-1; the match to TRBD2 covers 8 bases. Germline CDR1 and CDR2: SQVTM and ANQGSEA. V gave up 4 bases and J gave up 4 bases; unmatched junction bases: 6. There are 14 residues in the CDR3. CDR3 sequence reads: CSVVSGGGYNEQFF. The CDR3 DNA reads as TGCAGCGTTGTAAGCGGGGGAGGTTACAATGAGCAGTTCTTC.

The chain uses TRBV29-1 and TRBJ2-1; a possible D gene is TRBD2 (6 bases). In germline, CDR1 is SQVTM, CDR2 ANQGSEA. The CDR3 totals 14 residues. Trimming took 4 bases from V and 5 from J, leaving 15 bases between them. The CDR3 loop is CSVAKGRGHNEQFF. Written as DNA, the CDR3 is TGCAGCGTTGCCAAGGGGCGGGGTCACAATGAGCAGTTCTTC.

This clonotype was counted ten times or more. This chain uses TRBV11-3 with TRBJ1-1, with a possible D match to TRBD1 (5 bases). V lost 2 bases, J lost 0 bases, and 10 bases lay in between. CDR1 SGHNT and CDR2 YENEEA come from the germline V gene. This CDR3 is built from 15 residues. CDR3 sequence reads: CASSLLGVLNTEAFF. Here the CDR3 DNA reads TGTGCCAGCAGCTTATTGGGGGTCTTGAACACTGAAGCTTTCTTT.

Written as DNA, the CDR3 is TGTGCCAGCAGTTTTGAGGGCCGTAGGACCAGGGATTCACCCCTCCACTTT. This translates into CASSFEGRRTRDSPLHF. The rearrangement joins TRBV12-3 or TRBV12-4 to TRBJ1-6; a possible D gene is TRBD1 (5 bases). Trimming pared 3 bases from V and 8 bases from J, leaving 20 bases between. CDR3 length equals 17 residues.

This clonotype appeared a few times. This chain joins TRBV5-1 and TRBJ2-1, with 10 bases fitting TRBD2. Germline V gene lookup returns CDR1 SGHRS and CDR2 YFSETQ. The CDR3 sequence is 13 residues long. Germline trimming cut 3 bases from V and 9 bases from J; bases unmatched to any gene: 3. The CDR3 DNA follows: TGCGCCAGCAGCTCGGGACTAGCGACTGAGCAGTTCTTC. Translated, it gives CASSSGLATEQFF.

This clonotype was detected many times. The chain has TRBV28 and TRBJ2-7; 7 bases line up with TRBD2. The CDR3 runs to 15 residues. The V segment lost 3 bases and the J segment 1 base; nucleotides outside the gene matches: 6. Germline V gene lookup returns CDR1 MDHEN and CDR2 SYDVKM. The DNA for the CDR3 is TGTGCCAGCAGTTTGGGGAGGGCCGGGTCCTACGAGCAGTACTTC. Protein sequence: CASSLGRAGSYEQYF.

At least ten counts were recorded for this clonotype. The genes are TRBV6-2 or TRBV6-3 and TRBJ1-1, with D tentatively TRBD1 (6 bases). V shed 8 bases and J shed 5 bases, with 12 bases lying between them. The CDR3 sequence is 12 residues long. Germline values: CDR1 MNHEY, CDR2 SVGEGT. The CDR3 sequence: CASLGGYTEAFF. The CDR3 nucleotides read TGTGCCAGCCTAGGGGGTTATACTGAAGCTTTCTTT.

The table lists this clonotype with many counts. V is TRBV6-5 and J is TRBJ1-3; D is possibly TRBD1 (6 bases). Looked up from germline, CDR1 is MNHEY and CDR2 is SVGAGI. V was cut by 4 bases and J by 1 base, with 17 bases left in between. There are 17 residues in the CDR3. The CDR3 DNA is TGTGCCAGCAGTTCAGGGGCCAGGAGGGGATCTGGAAACACCATATATTTT. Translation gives CASSSGARRGSGNTIYF.

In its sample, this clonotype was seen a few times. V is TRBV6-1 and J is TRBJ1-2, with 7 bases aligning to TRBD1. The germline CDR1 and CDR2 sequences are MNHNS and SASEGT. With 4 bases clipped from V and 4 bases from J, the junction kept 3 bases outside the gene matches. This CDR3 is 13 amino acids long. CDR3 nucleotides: TGTGCCAGCAGTGCAGGGGGAGGCTATGGCTACACCTTC. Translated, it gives CASSAGGGYGYTF.

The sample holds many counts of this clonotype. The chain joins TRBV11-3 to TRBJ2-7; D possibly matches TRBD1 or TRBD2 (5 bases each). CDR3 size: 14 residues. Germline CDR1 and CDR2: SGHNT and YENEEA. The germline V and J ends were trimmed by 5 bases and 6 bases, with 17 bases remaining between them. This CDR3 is CASSPGTRPSEQYF. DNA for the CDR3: TGTGCCAGCAGCCCTGGGACGCGGCCAAGCGAGCAGTACTTC.

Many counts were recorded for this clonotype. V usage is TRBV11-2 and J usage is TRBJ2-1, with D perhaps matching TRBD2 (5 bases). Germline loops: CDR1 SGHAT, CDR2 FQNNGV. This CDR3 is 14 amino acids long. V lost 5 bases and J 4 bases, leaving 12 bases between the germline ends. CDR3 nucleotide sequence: TGTGCCAGCAGCGCAAGGACGGGGTACAATGAGCAGTTCTTC. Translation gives CASSARTGYNEQFF.

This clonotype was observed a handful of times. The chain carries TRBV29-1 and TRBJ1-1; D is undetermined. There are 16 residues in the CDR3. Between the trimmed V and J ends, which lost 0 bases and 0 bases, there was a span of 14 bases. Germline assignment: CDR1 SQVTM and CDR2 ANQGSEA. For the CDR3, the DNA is TGCAGCGTTGAAGACCCCCGGGTGGGGTTGAACACTGAAGCTTTCTTT. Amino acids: CSVEDPRVGLNTEAFF.

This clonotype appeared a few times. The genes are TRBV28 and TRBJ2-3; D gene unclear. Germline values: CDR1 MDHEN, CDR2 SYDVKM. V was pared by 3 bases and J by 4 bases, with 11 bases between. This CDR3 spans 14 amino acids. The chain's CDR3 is CASSFLQAADTQYF. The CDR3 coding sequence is TGTGCCAGCAGTTTCCTCCAGGCAGCAGATACGCAGTATTTT.

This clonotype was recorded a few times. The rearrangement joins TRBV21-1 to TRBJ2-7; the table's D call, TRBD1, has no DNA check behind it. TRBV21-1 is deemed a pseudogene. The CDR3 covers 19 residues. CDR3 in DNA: TGTGCCAGCAGCAAAGTAGCTCGGACAATACCCCCTAAGTGGTACGAGCAGTACTTC. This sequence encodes CASSKVARTIPPKWYEQYF.

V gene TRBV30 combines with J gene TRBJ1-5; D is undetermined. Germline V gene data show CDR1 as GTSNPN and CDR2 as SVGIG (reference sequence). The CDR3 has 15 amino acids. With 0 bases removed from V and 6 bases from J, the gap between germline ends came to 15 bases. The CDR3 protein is CAWSVENRGIQPQHF. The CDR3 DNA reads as TGTGCCTGGAGTGTCGAGAACCGGGGAATTCAGCCCCAGCATTTT.

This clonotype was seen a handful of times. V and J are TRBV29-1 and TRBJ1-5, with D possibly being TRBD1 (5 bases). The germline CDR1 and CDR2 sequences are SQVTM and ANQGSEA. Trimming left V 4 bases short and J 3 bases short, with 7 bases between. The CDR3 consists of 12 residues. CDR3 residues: CSVAGINQPQHF. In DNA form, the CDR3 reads TGCAGCGTTGCAGGGATCAATCAGCCCCAGCATTTT.

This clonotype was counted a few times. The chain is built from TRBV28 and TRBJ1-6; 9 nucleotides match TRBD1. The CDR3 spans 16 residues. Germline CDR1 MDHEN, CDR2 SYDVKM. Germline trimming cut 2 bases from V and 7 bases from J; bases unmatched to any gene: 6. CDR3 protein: CASSLTQGAQNSPLHF. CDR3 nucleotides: TGTGCCAGCAGTTTAACACAGGGGGCACAGAATTCACCCCTCCACTTT.

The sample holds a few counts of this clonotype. Here the CDR3 reads CASSLAPGAVTNTQYF. The CDR3 DNA sequence: TGTGCCAGCAGCTTAGCGCCGGGAGCCGTTACAAATACGCAGTATTTT. This sequence joins TRBV7-9 and TRBJ2-3; D perhaps matches TRBD2 (6 bases). CDR1 and CDR2 from the germline V gene are SEHNR and FQNEAQ (reference sequence). V was shortened by 0 bases and J by 7 bases, with 17 bases between the two germline ends. This CDR3 has 16 amino acids.